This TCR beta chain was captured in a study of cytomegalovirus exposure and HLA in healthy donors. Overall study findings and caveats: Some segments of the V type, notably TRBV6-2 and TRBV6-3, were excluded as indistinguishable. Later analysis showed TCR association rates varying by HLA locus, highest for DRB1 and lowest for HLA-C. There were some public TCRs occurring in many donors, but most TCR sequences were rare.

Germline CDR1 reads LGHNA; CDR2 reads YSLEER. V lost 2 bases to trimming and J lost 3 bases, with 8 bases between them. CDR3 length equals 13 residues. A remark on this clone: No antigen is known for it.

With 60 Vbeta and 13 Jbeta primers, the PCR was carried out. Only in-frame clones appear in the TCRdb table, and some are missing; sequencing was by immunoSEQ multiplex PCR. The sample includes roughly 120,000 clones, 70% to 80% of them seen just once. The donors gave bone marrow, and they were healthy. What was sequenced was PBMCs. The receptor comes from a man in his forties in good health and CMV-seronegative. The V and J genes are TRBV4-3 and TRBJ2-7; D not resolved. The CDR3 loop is CASSQKSGYEQYF. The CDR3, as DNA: TGCGCCAGCAGCCAAAAATCGGGCTACGAGCAGTACTTC.